The rows below give T cell receptor beta chains drawn from one sample of a study of blood T cell repertoires in COVID-19. TCRdb's copy holds only in-frame clones and misses some; the assay was immunoSEQ multiplex PCR. The table includes 300,000 to 350,000 clones, roughly nine tenths detected once. Sequenced material: peripheral blood. The receptors come from a man younger than 30 with active or convalescent COVID-19. Each CDR3 is given with its conserved first and last residue. D genes are given only for firm matches. Expanded clones are given a class, and other clones once, few, many or no size at all.

clone_size	j_call	cdr3_length	d_call	v_call	cdr3_nt	cdr3_aa
-	TRBJ1-1	16	TRBD1	TRBV5-1	TGCGCCAGCAGCTTGAACCCAGGGGGTGGGAACACTGAAGCTTTCTTT	CASSLNPGGGNTEAFF
once	TRBJ2-2	14	-	TRBV28	TGTGCCAGCAAGTGGCAATTTAACACCGGGGAGCTGTTTTTT	CASKWQFNTGELFF
-	TRBJ2-1	19	TRBD2	TRBV5-1	TGCGCCAGCAGCTTAAGACTAGCGGGGGCCCGAGACACCTACAATGAGCAGTTCTTC	CASSLRLAGARDTYNEQFF
-	TRBJ1-2	11	-	TRBV20-1	TGCAGTGCCCCACAGGGATCTGGCTACACCTTC	CSAPQGSGYTF
-	TRBJ2-1	14	-	TRBV27	TGTGCCAGCAGTTTATCGCGCGGGCTGGATGAGCAGTTCTTC	CASSLSRGLDEQFF
-	TRBJ2-1	14	-	TRBV6-5	TGTGCCAGCGGCCGGAGCTCCGCCTACAATGAGCAGTTCTTC	CASGRSSAYNEQFF
-	TRBJ2-2	14	-	TRBV6-1	TGTGCCAGCAGTGAAACGGGTCTCACCGGGGAGCTGTTTTTT	CASSETGLTGELFF
few	TRBJ2-5	13	-	TRBV7-2	TGTGCCAGCAGCTCGACACACCAAGAGACCCAGTACTTC	CASSSTHQETQYF
-	TRBJ1-1	14	-	TRBV2	TGTGCCAGCTCCGAGGAGGGGCTGAACACTGAAGCTTTCTTT	CASSEEGLNTEAFF
few	TRBJ1-2	17	TRBD1	TRBV5-6	TGTGCCAGCAGCTCCACGGGGACAGGGGGCGCATACTATGGCTACACCTTC	CASSSTGTGGAYYGYTF
many	TRBJ2-1	14	TRBD2	TRBV3-1/TRBV3-2	TGTGCCAGCAGCCACAGCGGGGAATACAATGAGCAGTTCTTC	CASSHSGEYNEQFF
-	TRBJ1-5	13	-	TRBV5-4	TGTGCCAGCAGCTTGGACCCACCGGGGCCCCAGCATTTT	CASSLDPPGPQHF
once	TRBJ2-1	17	-	TRBV5-1	TGCGCCAGCAGCTCAGGTGATGGGGGAGGTCCCTACAATGAGCAGTTCTTC	CASSSGDGGGPYNEQFF
-	TRBJ1-2	12	-	TRBV5-6	TGTGCCAGCAGCCCGGGTAGCACGGGCTACACCTTC	CASSPGSTGYTF
-	TRBJ2-2	13	-	TRBV6-2/TRBV6-3	TGTGCCAGCAGTATTACGGAGACCGGGGAGCTGTTTTTT	CASSITETGELFF
once	TRBJ1-5	13	-	TRBV20-1	TGCAGTGCTAGTTCCTTCGGCAATCAGCCCCAGCATTTT	CSASSFGNQPQHF
-	TRBJ1-5	11	-	TRBV28	TGTGCCAGCAGTTTATTATCTCCCCAGCATTTT	CASSLLSPQHF
-	TRBJ1-3	14	TRBD1	TRBV28	TGTGCCAGCAGTTTCAGGGGGCCTGGAAACACCATATATTTT	CASSFRGPGNTIYF
-	TRBJ1-4	12	-	TRBV6-6	TGTGCCAGCGGGGAGGGCCCTGAAAAACTGTTTTTT	CASGEGPEKLFF
-	TRBJ2-1	16	-	TRBV4-1	TGCGCCAGCAGCCAAGAAGAGAGGAGCTCCTACAATGAGCAGTTCTTC	CASSQEERSSYNEQFF
-	TRBJ1-2	15	TRBD1	TRBV6-5	TGTGCCAGCAGTTTCACCCAGGGGGCGCGCTATGGCTACACCTTC	CASSFTQGARYGYTF
once	TRBJ1-6	15	TRBD1	TRBV28	TGTGCCAGCAGTGTAGGAGGGACAGGGATTTCACCCCTCCACTTT	CASSVGGTGISPLHF
-	TRBJ1-5	13	-	TRBV27	TGTGCCAGCAGTCCCCCGGGTGGTCAGCCCCAGCATTTT	CASSPPGGQPQHF
-	TRBJ2-7	14	-	TRBV28	TGTGCCAGCACCCGTAGTAGCGACTCCTACGAGCAGTACTTC	CASTRSSDSYEQYF
-	TRBJ2-7	17	TRBD2	TRBV20-1	TGCAGTGCTAGTTCCCGGACTAGCGGGAGGCCCTCCTACGAGCAGTACTTC	CSASSRTSGRPSYEQYF
once	TRBJ2-6	18	-	TRBV4-1	TGCGCCAGCAGCTCCGCCGGGAGGGGGCTAACTGGGGCCAACGTCCTGACTTTC	CASSSAGRGLTGANVLTF
-	TRBJ2-1	18	TRBD2	TRBV19	TGTGCCAGTAGTCCACTCCCCCTACTAGCGGGAGGCGACAATGAGCAGTTCTTC	CASSPLPLLAGGDNEQFF
-	TRBJ1-1	14	-	TRBV28	TGTGCCAGCAGTTTCACTCCGAGCAACACTGAAGCTTTCTTT	CASSFTPSNTEAFF
-	TRBJ1-4	13	TRBD1	TRBV6-5	TGTGCCAGCAGGAGACAGGGGGTTGAAAAACTGTTTTTT	CASRRQGVEKLFF
-	TRBJ2-7	13	-	TRBV27	TGTGCCAGCAGTTTAGACTATTCCTACGAGCAGTACTTC	CASSLDYSYEQYF
-	TRBJ2-4	15	-	TRBV6-2/TRBV6-3	TGTGCCAGCAGCCAAATGACATCCCCCAAAAACATTCAGTACTTC	CASSQMTSPKNIQYF
once	TRBJ2-3	19	TRBD2	TRBV7-9	TGTGCCAGCAGCTTAGTGAGTGGGAGGGCCGCGGGGGACCCAGATACGCAGTATTTT	CASSLVSGRAAGDPDTQYF
-	TRBJ1-2	15	TRBD1	TRBV28	TGTGCCAGCAGTTCAAACAGGGGGGTTGCCTATGGCTACACCTTC	CASSSNRGVAYGYTF
-	TRBJ2-7	18	TRBD2	TRBV28	TGTGCCAGCAGTGCCTTGACCACTAGCGGGAGGTTAACCTACGAGCAGTACTTC	CASSALTTSGRLTYEQYF
-	TRBJ2-1	14	-	TRBV29-1	TGCAGCGTTGATAGGGGGAGAGGCGACAATGAGCAGTTCTTC	CSVDRGRGDNEQFF
-	TRBJ2-5	14	TRBD2	TRBV11-2	TGTGCCAGCAGCTTATGGGGAGGGGTAGAGACCCAGTACTTC	CASSLWGGVETQYF